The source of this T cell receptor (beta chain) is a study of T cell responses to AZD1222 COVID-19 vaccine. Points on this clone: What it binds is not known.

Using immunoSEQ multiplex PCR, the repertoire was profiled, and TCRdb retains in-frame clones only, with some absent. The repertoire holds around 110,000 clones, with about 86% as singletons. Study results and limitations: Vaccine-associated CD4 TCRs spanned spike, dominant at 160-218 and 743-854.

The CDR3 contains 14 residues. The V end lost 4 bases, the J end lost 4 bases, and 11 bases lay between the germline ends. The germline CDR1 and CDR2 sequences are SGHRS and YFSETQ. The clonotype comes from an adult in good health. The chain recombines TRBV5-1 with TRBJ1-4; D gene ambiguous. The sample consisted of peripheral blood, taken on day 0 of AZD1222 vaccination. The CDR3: CASSMPQSNEKLFF. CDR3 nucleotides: TGCGCCAGCAGCATGCCTCAGAGTAATGAAAAACTGTTTTTT.